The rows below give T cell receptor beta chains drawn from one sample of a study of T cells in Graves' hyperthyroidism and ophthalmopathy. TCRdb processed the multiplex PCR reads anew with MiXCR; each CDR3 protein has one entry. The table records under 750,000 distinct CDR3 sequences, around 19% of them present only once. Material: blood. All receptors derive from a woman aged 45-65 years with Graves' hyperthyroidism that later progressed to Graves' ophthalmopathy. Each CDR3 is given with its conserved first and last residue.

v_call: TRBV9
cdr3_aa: CASSVDQRSYNEQFF

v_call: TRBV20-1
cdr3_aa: CSAYPPRRGVGNSPLHF

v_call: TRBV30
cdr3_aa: CAWSVGTGANVLTF

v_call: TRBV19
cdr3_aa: CASSITGAGANVLTF

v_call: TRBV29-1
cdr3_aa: CSAPGGGNTEAFF

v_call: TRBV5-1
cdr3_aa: CASSLDRLAKNIQYF

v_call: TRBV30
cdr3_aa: CAWSPRGTSGAPQETQYF

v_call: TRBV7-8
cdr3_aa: CASSLVAGPLPGELFF

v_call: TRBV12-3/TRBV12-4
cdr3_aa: CASSLIRQKNTEAFF

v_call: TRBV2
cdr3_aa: CASSELQTEAFF

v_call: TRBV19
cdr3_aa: CASEHNTGELFF

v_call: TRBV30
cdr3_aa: CAWSYRIAQETQYF

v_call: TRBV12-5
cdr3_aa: CASGFLIDGQTNTGELFF

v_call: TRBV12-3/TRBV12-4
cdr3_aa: CASSLRGDSNQPQHF

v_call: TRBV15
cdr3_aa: CATSRDPAGKGGYTF

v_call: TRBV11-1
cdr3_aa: CASSPVGHSSSYNEQFF

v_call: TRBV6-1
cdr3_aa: CASREGTANTEAFF

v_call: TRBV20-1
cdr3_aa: CSARSPGLAAYNEQFF

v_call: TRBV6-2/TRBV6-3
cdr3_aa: CASSYSRTGAAYNEQFF

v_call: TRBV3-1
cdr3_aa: CASSHPDGLANYGYTF

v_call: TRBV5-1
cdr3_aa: CASSLARTEIYEQYF

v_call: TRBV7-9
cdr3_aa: CASSPTGHPTYEQYF

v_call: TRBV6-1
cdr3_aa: CASSDWQGYPQHF

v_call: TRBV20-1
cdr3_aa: CSVEGQGGKLFF

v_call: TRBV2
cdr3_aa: CASRTGYGSYEQYF

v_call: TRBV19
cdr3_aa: CASSIEGDLYGYTF

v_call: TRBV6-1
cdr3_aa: CASTPPGRTSPLHF

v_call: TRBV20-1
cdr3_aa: CSAPAWDRERNEQFF

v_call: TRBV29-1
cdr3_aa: CSAGGTSGSRTDTQYF

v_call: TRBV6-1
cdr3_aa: CASILDRAANSPLHF

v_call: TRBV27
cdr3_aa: CASTIAGPVYNEQFF

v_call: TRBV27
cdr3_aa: CASRHLPGLELTDTQYF

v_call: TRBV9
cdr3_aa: CASSASLGRGTEAFF

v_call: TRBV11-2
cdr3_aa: CASSSGQGKAGELFF

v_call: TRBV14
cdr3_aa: CASSPGTALFMYEQFF

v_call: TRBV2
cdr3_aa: CASSLTGVDGYTF

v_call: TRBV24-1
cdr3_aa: CATSDHRTHGYTF

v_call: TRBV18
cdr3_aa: CASSKTERQETQYF

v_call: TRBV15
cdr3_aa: CATSRDGTGSNQPQHF

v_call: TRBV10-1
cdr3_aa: CASSDSSGGSYNEQFF

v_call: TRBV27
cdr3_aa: CASSFPQGANREQFF

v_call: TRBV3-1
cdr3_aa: CASSQGGPIYNEQFF

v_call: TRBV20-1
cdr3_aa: CSAREPPDTQYF

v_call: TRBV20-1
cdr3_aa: CSARDNRGRPDTQYF

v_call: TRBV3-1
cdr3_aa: CASSHTFDGIETQYF

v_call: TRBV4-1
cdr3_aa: CASSHPSAGGYEQYF

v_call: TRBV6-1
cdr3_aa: CASSYLTGMTDTEAFF

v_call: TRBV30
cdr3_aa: CAYEGDRATQNGNTIYF

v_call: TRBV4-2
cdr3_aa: CASSQEMTRAYGYTF

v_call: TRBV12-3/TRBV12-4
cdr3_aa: CASGKIDEPDTQYF

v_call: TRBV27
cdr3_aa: CASRLGRGSYNEQFF

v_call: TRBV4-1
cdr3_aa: CASRFLQDSYEQYF

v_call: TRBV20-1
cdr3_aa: CSARGGLAGTQYF